Below, 19 T cell receptor beta chains from the same sample are listed, as sequenced in a study of blood T cell repertoires in COVID-19. The data were produced by immunoSEQ multiplex PCR, yet TCRdb's version contains in-frame clones alone and is incomplete. In the table there are fewer than 200,000 clones, 82% of which are singletons. The sequencing input was peripheral blood. These receptor sequences come from a woman aged 60-70 years with COVID-19, enrolled during active disease.

V usage is TRBV19 and J usage is TRBJ1-4, with 7 bases fitting TRBD1. The CDR3 runs to 13 residues. The germline CDR1 and CDR2 sequences are LNHDA and SQIVND (reference sequence). The ends lost 9 bases at V and 5 bases at J; junction bases unmatched: 6. The CDR3 is CASDPGQNEKLFF. The CDR3, as DNA: TGTGCCAGCGATCCGGGACAGAATGAAAAACTGTTTTTT.

This clone occurred once. J is TRBJ2-5 and V is TRBV5-1, with 7 bases aligning to TRBD1. V lost 4 bases, J lost 5 bases, and 14 bases stayed unmatched. From germline, CDR1 is SGHRS and CDR2 YFSETQ. This CDR3 has 16 amino acids. The CDR3 loop reads CASSPRQGLIGETQYF. The CDR3, as DNA: TGCGCCAGCAGCCCACGACAGGGCCTCATAGGGGAGACCCAGTACTTC.

This chain joins TRBV15 and TRBJ1-5; 7 positions agree with TRBD1. J was trimmed by 5 bases and V by 1 base; bases with no gene match: 2. Per germline, CDR1 LNHNV and CDR2 YYDKDF (reference sequence). This CDR3 comprises 14 residues. The CDR3 DNA is TGTGCCACCAGCAGAGGGGACAGAGATCAGCCCCAGCATTTT. The encoded protein is CATSRGDRDQPQHF.

There are a few counts of this clone. The J gene is TRBJ2-2, the V gene TRBV7-9; perhaps TRBD1 as D (6 bases). V was shortened by 5 bases and J by 0 bases, with 13 bases between the two germline ends. The CDR3 covers 16 residues. Germline V gene sequence: CDR1 SEHNR, CDR2 FQNEAQ (reference sequence). The CDR3 protein is CASSVTGSANTGELFF. The CDR3 nucleotides read TGTGCCAGCAGCGTGACAGGTTCCGCGAACACCGGGGAGCTGTTTTTT.

The DNA for the CDR3 is TGTGCCTGGAGTGGAGTTGACAATCAGCCCCAGCATTTT. This gives the protein CAWSGVDNQPQHF. The genes are TRBV30 and TRBJ1-5; D remains unclear. The CDR3 has 13 residues. Germline-derived CDR1 and CDR2 are GTSNPN and SVGIG (reference sequence). The germline V and J ends were trimmed by 1 base and 3 bases, with 7 bases remaining between them.

V usage is TRBV7-9 and J usage is TRBJ1-4, with D perhaps matching TRBD1 (5 bases). The CDR3 has 12 residues. Trimming shortened V by 1 base and J by 14 bases, and 11 bases separated the two germline ends. The germline V gene encodes CDR1 SEHNR and CDR2 FQNEAQ (reference sequence). This CDR3 reads CASSLGGGALFF. The CDR3 DNA sequence: TGTGCCAGCAGCTTAGGGGGCGGTGCTCTGTTTTTT.

Points on this clone: Its ends do not fully match the called genes, so a read error is possible. This chain connects TRBV12-3 or TRBV12-4 to TRBJ1-2, with 7 bases fitting TRBD1. This CDR3 has 11 amino acids. The CDR3 region is CASSREDRIFF. The DNA of the CDR3 is TGTGCCAGCAGTAGGGAGGACAGGATCTTCTTC.

The V call is TRBV11-3, the J call TRBJ2-2; D remains ambiguous. Germline V gene data show CDR1 as SGHNT and CDR2 as YENEEA. CDR3 length equals 13 residues. V lost 5 bases and J 0 bases, leaving 4 bases between the germline ends. In DNA form, the CDR3 reads TGTGCCAGCAGCCTTACGAACACCGGGGAGCTGTTTTTT. As protein: CASSLTNTGELFF.

The rearrangement joins TRBV11-2 to TRBJ2-7; a weak D match, TRBD1 (5 bases). The CDR3 length is 13 residues. Germline V CDR1 and CDR2: SGHAT, FQNNGV. V lost 1 base and J 6 bases, leaving 10 bases between the germline ends. The CDR3 nucleotides are TGTGCCAGCAGCTTAGGGCAGGGTGGCGAGCAGTACTTC. Residues: CASSLGQGGEQYF.

V is TRBV3-1 (or the pseudogene TRBV3-2) and J is TRBJ1-2; a possible D gene is TRBD1 (5 bases). The germline gives CDR1 LGHDT, CDR2 YNNKEL (reference sequence). This CDR3 is 14 amino acids long. Trimming shortened V by 0 bases and J by 7 bases, and 12 bases separated the two germline ends. The CDR3 spells CASSQDDGRAGYTF. The CDR3 nucleotides read TGTGCCAGCAGCCAAGACGATGGCAGGGCTGGCTACACCTTC.

The chain is built from TRBV9 and TRBJ1-6, with no clear D. The germline CDR1 and CDR2 sequences are SGDLS and YYNGEE. The CDR3 length is 15 residues. V was cut by 0 bases and J by 8 bases, with 12 bases left in between. The CDR3 region is CASSVDGGLDSPLHF. The CDR3, as DNA: TGTGCCAGCAGCGTAGATGGAGGGTTAGATTCACCCCTCCACTTT. Full variable domain (rest looked up from reference TRBV9 and TRBJ1-6): DSGVTQTPKHLITATGQRVTLRCSPRSGDLSVYWYQQSLDQGLQFLIQYYNGEERAKGNILERFSAQQFPDLHSELNLSSLELGDSALYFCASSVDGGLDSPLHFGNGTRLTVT.

About this clone itself: Other nucleotide sequences from this sample produce the same CDR3. The J gene is TRBJ2-2, the V gene TRBV6-5; 10 positions agree with TRBD2. Germline V lookup: CDR1 MNHEY, CDR2 SVGAGI. The CDR3 sequence is 15 residues long. Trimming took 6 bases from V and 1 from J; bases not matched to a gene: 2. DNA of the CDR3: TGTGCCAGCAGGGTAGCGGGAGGGAACACCGGGGAGCTGTTTTTT. Protein product: CASRVAGGNTGELFF.

The chain recombines TRBV2 with TRBJ2-1; 11 bases fit TRBD2. This CDR3 has 15 residues. Germline lookup yields CDR1 SNHLY and CDR2 FYNNEI. The trim removed 4 bases at V and 9 bases at J, leaving 8 bases unmatched. CDR3 in DNA: TGTGCCAGCAGTGCTTTAGCGACTAGCGGGGTTGAGCAGTTCTTC. Amino acids: CASSALATSGVEQFF. The variable domain in full, completed from reference TRBV2 and TRBJ2-1, reads EPEVTQTPSHQVTQMGQEVILRCVPISNHLYFYWYRQILGQKVEFLVSFYNNEISEKSEIFDDQFSVERPDGSNFTLKIRSTKLEDSAMYFCASSALATSGVEQFFGPGTRLTVL.

CDR3 residues: CASSTTVSGSRSDEQFF. The CDR3 nucleotides read TGTGCCAGTAGTACCACGGTTAGCGGGAGTAGGAGTGATGAGCAGTTCTTC. This chain joins TRBV19 and TRBJ2-1, with 9 bases fitting TRBD2. CDR1 and CDR2 (germline): LNHDA, SQIVND (reference sequence). The V and J ends lost 4 bases and 8 bases, in that order; junction bases with no gene match: 15. This CDR3 has 17 residues.

The rearrangement links TRBV7-2 to TRBJ2-5, with 8 bases that match TRBD2. The germline gives CDR1 SGHTA, CDR2 FQGNSA. There are 15 residues in the CDR3. V dropped 5 bases and J dropped 5; count of bases not matched to a gene: 10. This CDR3 is CASSPRSGGPETQYF. The CDR3 nucleotides are TGTGCCAGCAGCCCGCGGTCGGGGGGGCCGGAGACCCAGTACTTC.

The chain joins TRBV19 to TRBJ2-1; 8 nucleotides match TRBD2. The CDR3 is 16 residues long. The V gene end was trimmed by 0 bases and the J gene end by 6 bases; junction bases not matched to a gene: 7. Germline values: CDR1 LNHDA, CDR2 SQIVND (reference sequence). CDR3 coding DNA: TGTGCCAGTAGTATAGAGGGGACCGGGGGGGCCAATGAGCAGTTCTTC. Its protein product is CASSIEGTGGANEQFF.

The chain joins TRBV7-2 to TRBJ2-5, with 11 positions matching TRBD2. The length of the CDR3 is 15 residues. Unmatched junction bases numbered 6, after V lost 5 bases and J lost 4 bases. Germline loops: CDR1 SGHTA, CDR2 FQGNSA. CDR3 residues: CASSKNSGGAETQYF. As DNA, the CDR3 is TGTGCCAGCAGCAAAAATAGCGGGGGGGCAGAGACCCAGTACTTC.

The rearrangement joins TRBV24-1 to TRBJ2-5; TRBD1 matches at 7 bases. Germline V gives CDR1 KGHDR, CDR2 SFDVKD. This CDR3 is built from 16 residues. The V and J ends lost 4 bases and 4 bases, in that order; junction bases with no gene match: 11. CDR3 nucleotide sequence: TGTGCCACCAGTGACCCTGGGGACAGCGGAATAGAGACCCAGTACTTC. This encodes CATSDPGDSGIETQYF.

CDR3: CASSFSGGSEQYF. The CDR3 DNA is TGCGCCAGCAGCTTTTCCGGGGGGTCGGAGCAGTACTTC. This chain joins TRBV5-1 and TRBJ2-7, with 7 bases fitting TRBD2. V was pared by 2 bases and J by 7 bases, with 6 bases of the junction left unmatched. The CDR3 loop spans 13 amino acids. Germline V gives CDR1 SGHRS, CDR2 YFSETQ.